Listed below are T cell receptor beta chains from one sample, sequenced in a study of cytomegalovirus exposure and HLA in healthy donors. The assay was immunoSEQ multiplex PCR, and TCRdb's table has in-frame clones only and misses some. The sample includes 300,000 to 400,000 clones, about nine tenths of them seen just once. Sequencing used PBMCs. The receptors come from a woman between 18 and 29 years old in good health and CMV-seronegative. Each CDR3 is given with its conserved first and last residue. A D gene is named only where the DNA matches it firmly. Rows may omit the clone size; those that give it use once, few, many or a size class.

>TRBJ2-7|TRBV28|NA|NA
CASSLRAYEQYF
TGTGCCAGCAGTTTAAGAGCCTACGAGCAGTACTTC
>TRBJ1-5|TRBV28|NA|NA
CASSFSGQGSNQPQHF
TGTGCCAGCAGTTTCAGTGGGCAAGGAAGCAATCAGCCCCAGCATTTT
>TRBJ2-5|TRBV5-1|NA|NA
CASSLGANQETQYF
TGCGCCAGCAGCTTGGGTGCTAATCAAGAGACCCAGTACTTC
>TRBJ1-2|TRBV27|NA|TRBD1
CASSFGQGANFPRRGYTF
TGTGCCAGCAGTTTCGGGCAGGGGGCCAATTTTCCCCGACGGGGCTACACCTTC
>TRBJ2-5|TRBV18|NA|NA
CASSPPGARETQYF
TGTGCCAGCTCACCTCCAGGGGCGCGGGAGACCCAGTACTTC
>TRBJ2-3|TRBV4-2|NA|TRBD2
CASRLTSGGAGGTDTQYF
TGTGCCAGCAGACTCACTAGCGGGGGGGCCGGCGGCACAGATACGCAGTATTTT
>TRBJ2-5|TRBV19|NA|NA
CASSIWGAAQETQYF
TGTGCCAGTAGTATCTGGGGAGCCGCTCAAGAGACCCAGTACTTC
>TRBJ2-7|TRBV6-1|NA|NA
CASSGEVGYEQYF
TGTGCCAGCAGTGGTGAGGTCGGCTACGAGCAGTACTTC
>TRBJ2-7|TRBV7-9|NA|NA
CASSSRTAGYEQYF
TGTGCCAGCAGCTCCCGGACAGCCGGCTACGAGCAGTACTTC
>TRBJ2-7|TRBV30|NA|TRBD2
CASGGPSSYEQYF
TGTGCCTCGGGAGGCCCAAGCTCCTACGAGCAGTACTTC
>TRBJ2-7|TRBV15|NA|TRBD2
CATSRDGANSGGAYEQYF
TGTGCCACCAGCAGAGATGGGGCCAATAGCGGGGGGGCCTACGAGCAGTACTTC
>TRBJ1-1|TRBV5-6|NA|TRBD1
CASSWDRLERGTEAFF
TGTGCCAGCAGCTGGGACAGGCTCGAACGAGGCACTGAAGCTTTCTTT
>TRBJ2-7|TRBV5-5|NA|TRBD2
CASSLALAGGPRFYEQYF
TGTGCCAGCAGCTTGGCACTAGCGGGAGGGCCACGGTTCTACGAGCAGTACTTC
>TRBJ1-1|TRBV29-1|NA|TRBD1
CSVEAPGQYNTEAFF
TGCAGCGTTGAAGCCCCGGGACAGTATAACACTGAAGCTTTCTTT
>TRBJ2-2|TRBV10-1|NA|NA
CASSESKGSTGELFF
TGCGCCAGCAGTGAGTCGAAGGGGTCGACCGGGGAGCTGTTTTTT
>TRBJ2-5|TRBV9|once|NA
CASSARGGLPLQETQYF
TGTGCCAGCAGCGCTAGGGGGGGGTTGCCACTGCAAGAGACCCAGTACTTC
>TRBJ1-1|TRBV4-1|once|TRBD1
CASSPGVQGAYTEAFF
TGCGCCAGCAGCCCGGGGGTACAGGGGGCATACACTGAAGCTTTCTTT
>TRBJ2-5|TRBV5-1|NA|TRBD2
CASSLAGLAGVMRETQYF
TGCGCCAGCAGCTTGGCGGGCCTAGCGGGAGTCATGCGAGAGACCCAGTACTTC
>TRBJ2-3|TRBV6-4|NA|TRBD2
CASSDSVAGLDTQYF
TGTGCCAGCAGTGACTCGGTAGCGGGATTAGATACGCAGTATTTT
>TRBJ1-1|TRBV5-1|once|NA
CASSLRTGSVDTEAFF
TGCGCCAGCAGCCTGCGGACTGGGTCAGTCGACACTGAAGCTTTCTTT
>TRBJ1-2|TRBV29-1|NA|NA
CSVYDGREGDNYGYTF
TGCAGCGTTTATGACGGGAGGGAGGGGGATAACTATGGCTACACCTTC
>TRBJ2-3|TRBV25-1|NA|TRBD1
CASTRTGSTDTQYF
TGTGCCAGCACCAGGACAGGGAGCACAGATACGCAGTATTTT
>TRBJ2-7|TRBV9|NA|NA
CASSVSGTRGSEQYF
TGTGCCAGCAGCGTCTCGGGGACCCGGGGGAGCGAGCAGTACTTC